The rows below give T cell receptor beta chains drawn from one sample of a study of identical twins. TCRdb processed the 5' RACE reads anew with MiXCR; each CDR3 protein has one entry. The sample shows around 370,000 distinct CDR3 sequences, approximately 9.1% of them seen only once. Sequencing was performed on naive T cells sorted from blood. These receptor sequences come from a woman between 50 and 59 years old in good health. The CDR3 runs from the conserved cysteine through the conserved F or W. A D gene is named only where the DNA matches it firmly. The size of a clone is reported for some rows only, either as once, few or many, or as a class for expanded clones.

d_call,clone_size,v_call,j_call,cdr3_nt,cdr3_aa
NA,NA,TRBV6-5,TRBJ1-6,TGTGCCACCCGTGGACAGTTATGGGATTCACCCCTCCACTTT,CATRGQLWDSPLHF
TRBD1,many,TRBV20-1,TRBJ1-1,TGCAGTGCCTCGACAGGGTTGGCTGAAGCTTTCTTT,CSASTGLAEAFF
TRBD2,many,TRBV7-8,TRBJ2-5,TGTGCCAGCAGCTCAGTCCTAGCGGGACAAGAGACCCAGTACTTC,CASSSVLAGQETQYF
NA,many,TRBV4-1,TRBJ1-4,TGCGCCAGCAGCCAAACTTCAGGGACGGGACACCCTGAAAAACTGTTTTTT,CASSQTSGTGHPEKLFF
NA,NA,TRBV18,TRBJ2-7,TGTGCCAGCTCCCCGAATCAGAGAGACGAGCAGTACTTC,CASSPNQRDEQYF
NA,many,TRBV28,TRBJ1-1,TGTGCCAGCAGGGTAGGGGAGCTTTCGAACACTGAAGCTTTCTTT,CASRVGELSNTEAFF
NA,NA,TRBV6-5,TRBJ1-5,TGTGCCAGCCAGCCCGGTCGTAGCAATCAGCCCCAGCATTTT,CASQPGRSNQPQHF
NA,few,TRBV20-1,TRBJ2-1,TGCAGTGCCCCCAGAGGTAGTCATGAGCAGTTCTTC,CSAPRGSHEQFF
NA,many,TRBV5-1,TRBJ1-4,TGCGCCAGCAGCTTTGTCAGAAATGAAAAACTGTTTTTT,CASSFVRNEKLFF
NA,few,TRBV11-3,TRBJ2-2,TGTGCCAGCAGCCTCTCGCAGGGGAACACCGGGGAGCTGTTTTTT,CASSLSQGNTGELFF
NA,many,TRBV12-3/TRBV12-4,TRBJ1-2,TGTGCCAGCAGTTTAGCGCCCAGTGGTGGCTACACCTTC,CASSLAPSGGYTF
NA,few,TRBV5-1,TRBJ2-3,TGCGCCAGCAGCTTGTCCACTCACCAGGGGGATACGCAGTATTTT,CASSLSTHQGDTQYF
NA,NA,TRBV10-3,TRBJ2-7,TGTGCCATCAGCCAAACACTGGACGAGCAGTACTTC,CAISQTLDEQYF
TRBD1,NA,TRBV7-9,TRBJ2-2,TGTGCCAGCAGCTCTTCAGGGGGCCTTTACACCGGGGAGCTGTTTTTT,CASSSSGGLYTGELFF
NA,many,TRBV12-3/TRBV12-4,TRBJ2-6,TGTGCCAGCAGCAAACACAGCGGGTTAGCTGGGGCCAACGTCCTGACTTTC,CASSKHSGLAGANVLTF
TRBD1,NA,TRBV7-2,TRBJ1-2,TGTGCCAGCAGCTTAGGCCCGGGACAGGTGGATGGCTACACCTTC,CASSLGPGQVDGYTF
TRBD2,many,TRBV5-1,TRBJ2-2,TGCGCCAGCAGCACTAGCGGGAAAGGCGGGGAGCTGTTTTTT,CASSTSGKGGELFF
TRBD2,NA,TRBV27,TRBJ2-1,TGTGCCAGCGGGACTAGCGGGAGCTGGAGCTCCTACAATGAGCAGTTCTTC,CASGTSGSWSSYNEQFF
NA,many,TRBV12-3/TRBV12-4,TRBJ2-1,TGTGCCAGCAGTTTGAGTCTTCTAACGACCCTCGAACAGTTCTTC,CASSLSLLTTLEQFF
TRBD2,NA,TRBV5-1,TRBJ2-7,TGCGCCAGCAGCCACGGACTAGCGGGAGGGCCGGGGGAGCAGTACTTC,CASSHGLAGGPGEQYF
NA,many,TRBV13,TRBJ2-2,TGTGCCAGCAGCCGAGCCACCCTGAGGGAGCTGTTTTTT,CASSRATLRELFF
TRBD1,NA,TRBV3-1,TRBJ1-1,TGTGCCAGCACTACTACCCCCAAAGGACAGGGAGCTTTCTTT,CASTTTPKGQGAFF
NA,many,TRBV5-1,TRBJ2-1,TGCGCCAGCAGCTTGAACAGTTACAATGAGCAGTTCTTC,CASSLNSYNEQFF
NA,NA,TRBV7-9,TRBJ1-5,TGTGCCAGCAGCTTAGAGGGCAGGCGGCCCCAGCATTTT,CASSLEGRRPQHF
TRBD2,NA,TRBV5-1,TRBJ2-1,TGCGCCAGCAGCTTGGCCGGAGGCAGGACTAGCGGGGAGGGTGAGCAGTTCTTC,CASSLAGGRTSGEGEQFF
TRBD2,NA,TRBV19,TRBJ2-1,TGTTCCAGTAGCCGGCTAGCGGAGAACAATGAGCAGTTCTTC,CSSSRLAENNEQFF
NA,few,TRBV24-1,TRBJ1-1,TGTGCCACCAGTGACATAGGACGAACTGAAGCTTTCTTT,CATSDIGRTEAFF
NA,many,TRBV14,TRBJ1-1,TGTGCCAGCCGAAGGGAGACACCCAACACTGAAGCTTTCTTT,CASRRETPNTEAFF
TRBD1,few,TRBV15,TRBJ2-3,TGTGCCACCAGCCCCGGGACAGGGGGCTGGGATACGCAGTATTTT,CATSPGTGGWDTQYF
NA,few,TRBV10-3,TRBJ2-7,TGTGCCATCAGGGGACCAGACGAGCAGTACTTC,CAIRGPDEQYF
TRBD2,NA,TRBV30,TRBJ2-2,TGTGCCTGGAGTAAAGGGGCGGGAGCCGGGGAGCTGTTTTTT,CAWSKGAGAGELFF
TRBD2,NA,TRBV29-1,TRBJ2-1,TGCAGCGTTGAAGGTGATCCCGGGGGGTCCTACAATGAGCAGTTCTTC,CSVEGDPGGSYNEQFF
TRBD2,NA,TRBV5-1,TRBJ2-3,TGCGCCAGCAGCTTGGATTCAGGAGGGAGGGCAGATACGCAGTATTTT,CASSLDSGGRADTQYF